This TCR beta chain was observed in a study of T cell responses to AZD1222 COVID-19 vaccine (dated by TCRdb to 2020 to 2022). Some background on the complete study: TCR sequencing covered fewer than 250 trial participants: 207 given two doses of AZD1222 and about 26 given two doses of MenACWY control vaccine. Trial participants were enrolled by age into subgroups of 18-55, 56-69 and 70-plus years, and around 150, 29 and 61 TCR-sequenced participants, respectively, were included in these subgroups. Broad study findings and their caveats: The whole spike protein was spanned by vaccine-associated CD4 TCRs, and dominant responses were seen in regions 160-218 and 743-854. In the small 56-69-year group, the increase in depth fell short of significance, most likely because of low power. Because no day 14 peak-response samples were available, the repertoires could be characterized only after the peak T cell response. Spike-specific TCR breadth and depth rose significantly after two AZD1222 doses compared with day 0 and with MenACWY recipients. Reportedly, almost half of the unique spike-specific TCRs recognized epitopes lying outside the regions that are mutated in the B.1.351 and B.1.1.7 variants. Most participants were white British and females outnumbered males, and the authors suggested that clonal diversity may have been underestimated. Only five or six AZD1222 recipients were SARS-CoV-2 seropositive at baseline, limiting conclusions about previously exposed vaccinees.

Turning to this clone: It lacks a known antigen. One base away there is no much larger clone; base qualities are not given.

The CDR3 regions of human TCRbeta chains were subjected to immunosequencing. The authors processed their data as follows. TCRs in the repertoires were compared against a reference library of SARS-CoV-2-specific TCRs that had been generated with the MIRA antigen-specificity platform. Breadth was defined as the fraction of unique TCRs that were SARS-CoV-2-associated, and depth was defined as the fraction of total T cells that were SARS-CoV-2-associated. Using the MIRA data, every spike-specific TCR was mapped to the spike region that the TCR reacted to and assigned to either a CD4 or a CD8 class. Log10-transformed breadth and depth values were compared by one-way ANOVA with Sidak's multiple comparisons tests. Here the immuneACCESS table is served through TCRdb, limited to in-frame sequences with V and J called. Missing clones are a known gap in these copies; in checked studies unresolved V genes cover under half, and the rest lacks a known reason. The DNA was the basis for D and trimming; V, J and clone size are from that table. This sample lists some 100,000 clones; around 87% were detected once. The ten biggest clones cover around 3.8% of the sample.

The time point label for this specimen denotes: baseline before first vaccination. In the paper's terms, the treatment or condition label means: meningococcal conjugate vaccine given as trial control. The vaccinee samples were drawn from two UK trials, COV001 and COV002, one of which was a single-blind randomized controlled phase 2/3 trial testing AZD1222 (ChAdOx1 nCoV-19) in healthy adults. For TCRbeta chain sequencing, PBMC samples from trial participants were taken at day 0 and at day 28 after the second dose. Trimming takes 2 bases from V and 4 bases from J, and the germline ends sit 15 bases apart. According to the germline V gene (reference sequence), CDR1 reads SGHKS and CDR2 reads YYEKEE. CDR3 length: 15 amino acids, cysteine to phenylalanine. Left in the record is the CDR3 DNA by itself, 45 bases read in frame from the first base.

The receptor chain draws on TRBV5-5 and TRBJ1-1; TRBD1 is perhaps the D gene, given 6 matching bases. The TCR comes from an adult in good health. The specimen comprised peripheral blood, sampled on day 0 of MenACWY control vaccination. The base sequence is TGTGCCAGCAGCTTCACAGGGACCGGGGGCACTGAAGCTTTCTTT. This encodes CASSFTGTGGTEAFF.